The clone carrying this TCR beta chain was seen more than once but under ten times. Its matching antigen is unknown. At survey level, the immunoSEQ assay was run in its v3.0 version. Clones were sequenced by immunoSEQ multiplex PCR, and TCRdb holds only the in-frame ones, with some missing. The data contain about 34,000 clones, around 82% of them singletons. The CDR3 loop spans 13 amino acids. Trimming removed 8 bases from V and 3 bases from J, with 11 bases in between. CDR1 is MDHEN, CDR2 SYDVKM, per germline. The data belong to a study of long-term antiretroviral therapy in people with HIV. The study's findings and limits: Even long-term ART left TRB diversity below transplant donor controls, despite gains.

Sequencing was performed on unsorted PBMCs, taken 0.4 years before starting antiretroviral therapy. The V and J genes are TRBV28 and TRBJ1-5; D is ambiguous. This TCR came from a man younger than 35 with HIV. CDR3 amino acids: CASRPRVNQPQHF. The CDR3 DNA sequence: TGTGCCAGCCGTCCTCGGGTCAATCAGCCCCAGCATTTT.